A single sample is the source of the 23 T cell receptor beta chains below, sequenced in a study of T cells in Graves' hyperthyroidism and ophthalmopathy. Amplified TCR beta CDR3 regions came from RNA transcripts. During a first-round RT-PCR of the TCR CDR3, the HTBI primer set was used. TCRdb redid the calling of the multiplex PCR reads with MiXCR, one entry per CDR3 protein. The table records about 260,000 distinct CDR3 sequences, 25% of them present only once. Source material: blood. These receptors were obtained from a man aged 40-50 years with Graves' hyperthyroidism that later progressed to Graves' ophthalmopathy.

The table lists this clonotype with many counts. The V gene is TRBV29-1, the J gene TRBJ2-5; 9 bases are shared with TRBD1. The CDR3 spans 12 residues. Unmatched junction bases numbered 5, after V lost 7 bases and J lost 5 bases. CDR1 is SQVTM and CDR2 is ANQGSEA in the germline V gene. CDR3 in amino acids: CSGGQGGETQYF. The CDR3 coding sequence is TGCAGCGGGGGACAGGGTGGGGAGACCCAGTACTTC.

The chain uses TRBV28 and TRBJ1-5; D is perhaps TRBD1 (5 bases). This CDR3 spans 15 amino acids. Trimming took off 3 bases at V and 9 bases at J, with 18 bases between the two ends. CDR1 and CDR2 from the germline V gene are MDHEN and SYDVKM. CDR3 loop: CASSLGDRHAPPQHF. CDR3 nucleotides: TGTGCCAGCAGTTTGGGGGACCGTCACGCGCCGCCCCAGCATTTT.

This clonotype appeared many times. The chain has TRBV3-1 and TRBJ1-1, with D possibly matching TRBD1 (5 bases). The V end was cut by 2 bases, the J end by 1 base, with 17 bases between. CDR3 size: 17 residues. Looked up from germline, CDR1 is LGHDT and CDR2 is YNNKEL (reference sequence). CDR3 sequence: CASSQRTKGLSNTEAFF. The CDR3, as DNA: TGTGCCAGCAGCCAAAGGACTAAGGGGTTGTCGAACACTGAAGCTTTCTTT.

This clonotype was seen repeatedly, ten times or more. For the CDR3, the DNA is TGTGCCACCAGTGAAGGTTACAATCAGCCCCAGCATTTT. Protein product: CATSEGYNQPQHF. V gene TRBV24-1 combines with J gene TRBJ1-5; D is unresolved. Germline V gene data show CDR1 as KGHDR and CDR2 as SFDVKD. The V end lost 4 bases, the J end lost 3 bases, and 6 bases lay between the germline ends. The CDR3 is 13 residues long.

This clonotype was seen a handful of times. The gene calls are TRBV15 and TRBJ2-7, with unresolved D. This CDR3 contains 14 residues. V was cut by 1 base and J by 0 bases, with 7 bases left in between. Germline CDR1 LNHNV, CDR2 YYDKDF (reference sequence). The CDR3 sequence is CATSRGASSYEQYF. CDR3 in DNA: TGTGCCACCAGCAGAGGGGCTAGCTCCTACGAGCAGTACTTC. The variable domain in full, completed from reference TRBV15 and TRBJ2-7, reads DAMVIQNPRYQVTQFGKPVTLSCSQTLNHNVMYWYQQKSSQAPKLLFHYYDKDFNNEADTPDNFQSRRPNTSFCFLDIRSPGLGDTAMYLCATSRGASSYEQYFGPGTRLTVT.

This clonotype has at least ten counts. This chain links TRBV6-1 with TRBJ2-2, with TRBD2 matching 10 bases. CDR1 is MNHNS, CDR2 SASEGT, per germline. This CDR3 region has 17 residues. The V gene end was trimmed by 6 bases and the J gene end by 7 bases; junction bases not matched to a gene: 14. DNA for the CDR3: TGTGCCAGCAGGGAAAGAGCTAGCGGGAGATCGGGCGGGGAGCTGTTTTTT. It yields the protein CASRERASGRSGGELFF.

This chain joins TRBV9 and TRBJ1-1, with a tentative D call TRBD1 (6 bases). The V end was cut by 1 base, the J end by 1 base, with 23 bases between. There are 19 residues in the CDR3. Germline-derived CDR1 and CDR2 are SGDLS and YYNGEE. The CDR3 DNA follows: TGTGCCAGCAGCGTAAGATCCGGGACAAAGAACGGGGAGAACACTGAAGCTTTCTTT. It codes for CASSVRSGTKNGENTEAFF.

V and J are TRBV7-3 and TRBJ1-1; D not certain. This CDR3 contains 14 residues. The germline V and J ends were trimmed by 1 base and 4 bases, with 10 bases remaining between them. Germline CDR1 reads SGHTA; CDR2 reads FQGTGA. The CDR3: CASSLMGFGTEAFF. CDR3 in DNA: TGTGCCAGCAGCTTAATGGGATTTGGCACTGAAGCTTTCTTT.

This clonotype was counted at least ten times. This sequence joins TRBV5-5 and TRBJ1-2; D unclear. V was cut by 6 bases and J by 8 bases, with 17 bases left in between. Per the germline V gene, CDR1 is SGHKS and CDR2 is YYEKEE (reference sequence). The CDR3 runs 13 residues. CDR3 nucleotide sequence: TGTGCCAGCATAGGACTGGTTCTTTACGGCTACACCTTC. It is translated as CASIGLVLYGYTF.

This clonotype was detected ten times or more. The rearrangement joins TRBV10-3 to TRBJ2-2; D is perhaps TRBD1 or TRBD2 (5 bases each). Germline V gene sequence: CDR1 ENHRY, CDR2 SYGVKD. The germline V and J ends were trimmed by 6 bases and 1 base, with 12 bases remaining between them. The CDR3 loop spans 15 amino acids. The CDR3 DNA reads as TGTGCCATCAGCGGGGCGCGGCAGAACACCGGGGAGCTGTTTTTT. Translating gives CAISGARQNTGELFF.

This clonotype appeared many times. The chain carries TRBV11-1 and TRBJ2-7, with 12 bases aligning to TRBD1. The CDR3 consists of 16 residues. The V segment lost 2 bases and the J segment 5 bases; nucleotides outside the gene matches: 7. Germline V gene data show CDR1 as SGHAT and CDR2 as FQDESV (reference sequence). The CDR3 loop reads CASSLLSGQGADEQYF. In DNA form, the CDR3 reads TGTGCCAGCAGCTTATTATCGGGACAGGGGGCGGACGAGCAGTACTTC.

In this sample, this clonotype turned up many times. This chain links TRBV11-2 with TRBJ2-2; 14 bases are shared with TRBD2. The CDR3 has 17 residues. Germline V CDR1 and CDR2: SGHAT, FQNNGV. Trimming at V came to 1 base and at J to 4 bases, leaving 2 bases not matched to a gene. The CDR3 bases are TGTGCCAGCAGCTTAGGGGGACTAGCGGGAGCCACCGGGGAGCTGTTTTTT. Protein: CASSLGGLAGATGELFF. Supplemented by reference TRBV11-2 and TRBJ2-2, the full variable domain reads EAGVAQSPRYKIIEKRQSVAFWCNPISGHATLYWYQQILGQGPKLLIQFQNNGVVDDSQLPKDRFSAERLKGVDSTLKIQPAKLEDSAVYLCASSLGGLAGATGELFFGEGSRLTVL.

This clonotype has at least ten counts. The chain recombines TRBV10-1 with TRBJ2-7, with D possibly TRBD2 on 6 matching bases. The CDR3 spans 14 residues. V lost 0 bases and J lost 5, with 11 bases in between. The germline CDR1 and CDR2 sequences are WNHNN and SYGVQD (reference sequence). The CDR3 is CASSESPGANEQYF. In DNA, the CDR3 is TGCGCCAGCAGTGAGTCGCCGGGAGCGAACGAGCAGTACTTC.

The chain combines TRBV5-1 with TRBJ2-5; D not resolved. The CDR3 covers 12 residues. V was shortened by 4 bases and J by 3 bases, with 7 bases between the two germline ends. The germline CDR1 and CDR2 sequences are SGHRS and YFSETQ. The CDR3 DNA reads TGCGCCAGCAGCCTCGGCAAAGAGACCCAGTACTTC. Protein: CASSLGKETQYF.

This clonotype was observed at least ten times. The rearrangement links TRBV5-1 to TRBJ2-5, with D possibly being TRBD1 or TRBD2 (5 bases each). From germline, CDR1 is SGHRS and CDR2 YFSETQ. The CDR3 sequence is 15 residues long. Trimming cost V 0 bases and J 8 bases, with 17 bases left between them. In nucleotides, the CDR3 is TGCGCCAGCAGCTTGGCGGGGCCTTCCGCAAGAACCCAGTACTTC. Protein product: CASSLAGPSARTQYF. The full variable domain, its missing parts supplied by reference TRBV5-1 and TRBJ2-5, is KAGVTQTPRYLIKTRGQQVTLSCSPISGHRSVSWYQQTPGQGLQFLFEYFSETQRNKGNFPGRFSGRQFSNSRSEMNVSTLELGDSALYLCASSLAGPSARTQYFGPGTRLLVL.

This clonotype was seen repeatedly, ten times or more. The chain couples TRBV27 to TRBJ1-2, with unresolved D. CDR3 size: 14 residues. Germline V gene lookup returns CDR1 MNHEY and CDR2 SMNVEV (reference sequence). Trimming left V 6 bases short and J 4 bases short, with 15 bases between. The CDR3 DNA reads TGTGCCAGCAGCCCGCTCGGGGAAGTCTATGGCTACACCTTC. Amino acids: CASSPLGEVYGYTF.

This clonotype was recorded at least ten times. The chain links TRBV3-1 to TRBJ2-5; TRBD2 matches 11 bases. CDR1 and CDR2 from the germline V gene are LGHDT and YNNKEL (reference sequence). After removal of 5 bases from V and 5 bases from J, the junction contained 10 bases not matched to a gene. CDR3 length: 16 amino acids. CDR3 sequence reads: CASSTQTSGSYETQYF. CDR3 sequence (DNA): TGTGCCAGCAGCACCCAAACTAGCGGGAGTTACGAGACCCAGTACTTC.

This clonotype was counted many times. The V and J genes are TRBV5-1 and TRBJ2-2, with 10 bases fitting TRBD1. Germline values: CDR1 SGHRS, CDR2 YFSETQ. Germline trimming cut 4 bases from V and 7 bases from J; bases unmatched to any gene: 10. The CDR3 is 16 residues long. Written as DNA, the CDR3 is TGCGCCAGCAGCCCTGGTGGGACAGGGGCCCTCGGGGAGCTGTTTTTT. Translation gives CASSPGGTGALGELFF.

CDR3 in amino acids: CASSLVEAEAFF. The DNA for the CDR3 is TGTGCCAGCAGCTTAGTGGAGGCTGAAGCTTTCTTT. The V call is TRBV5-5, the J call TRBJ1-1; D gene uncertain. V shed 2 bases and J shed 6 bases, with 8 bases lying between them. Germline values: CDR1 SGHKS, CDR2 YYEKEE (reference sequence). The CDR3 extends over 12 amino acids.

This clonotype was observed many times. The chain couples TRBV19 to TRBJ1-5; D remains unclear. The CDR3 covers 17 residues. V dropped 6 bases and J dropped 0 bases, with 18 bases sitting between them. Germline loops: CDR1 LNHDA, CDR2 SQIVND (reference sequence). CDR3 protein: CASSTTTTDYSNQPQHF. In DNA form, the CDR3 reads TGTGCCAGTAGCACTACGACGACGGATTATAGCAATCAGCCCCAGCATTTT.

The V call is TRBV6-1, the J call TRBJ2-2; TRBD2 is a possible D gene (5 bases). The CDR3 covers 14 residues. CDR1 is MNHNS, CDR2 SASEGT, per germline. The V gene lost 7 bases and the J gene lost 4 bases, with 13 bases spanning the gap. The DNA for the CDR3 is TGTGCCAGCACAGCGGCCCCTGGCACCGGGGAGCTGTTTTTT. Translating gives CASTAAPGTGELFF.

Many counts were recorded for this clonotype. For the CDR3, the DNA is TGTGCCAGTAGGTACAGGGAGCGGGAAGCTTTCTTT. Residues: CASRYREREAFF. The V and J genes are TRBV19 and TRBJ1-1; possibly TRBD1 for D (6 bases). V gave up 6 bases and J gave up 8 bases, with 13 bases separating them. The germline V gene encodes CDR1 LNHDA and CDR2 SQIVND (reference sequence). The CDR3 length is 12 residues.

This clonotype was detected many times. This chain joins TRBV24-1 and TRBJ2-2; no reliable D call. The germline gives CDR1 KGHDR, CDR2 SFDVKD. Trimming removed 0 bases at V and 0 bases at J, with 7 bases between. The CDR3 extends over 16 amino acids. CDR3 nucleotides: TGTGCCACCAGTGATTTGGGGGTTTCGAACACCGGGGAGCTGTTTTTT. It encodes CATSDLGVSNTGELFF.